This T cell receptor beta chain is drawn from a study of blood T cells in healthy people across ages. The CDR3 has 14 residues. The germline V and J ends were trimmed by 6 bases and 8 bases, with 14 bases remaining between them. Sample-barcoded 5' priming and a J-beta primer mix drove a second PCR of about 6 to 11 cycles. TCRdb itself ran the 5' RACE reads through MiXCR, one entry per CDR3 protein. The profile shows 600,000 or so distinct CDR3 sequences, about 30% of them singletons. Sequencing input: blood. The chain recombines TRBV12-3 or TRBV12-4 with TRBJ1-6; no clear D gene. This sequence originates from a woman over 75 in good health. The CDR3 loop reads CASSQAGTDSPLHF. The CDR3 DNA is TGTGCCAGCAGCCAAGCGGGTACGGATTCACCCCTCCACTTT.